This T cell receptor beta chain came from a study of shared clonotypes between healthy human individuals. Study outcomes and limitations: Clonotype sharing among donors, it was expected, would be affected by sequencing depth.

In regard to this clone: Its specificity is not known.

The germline V gene encodes CDR1 MNHNS and CDR2 SASEGT. V lost 4 bases and J 4 bases, leaving 10 bases between the germline ends. This CDR3 region has 14 residues. Once extracted for a subset, genomic DNA was divided evenly among several immunoSEQ plates. How the authors handled the data: Junction-only immunoSEQ sequences carried no quality scores, so filtering differed. Here immunoSEQ multiplex PCR was the method, and the copy in TCRdb shows in-frame clones only, minus some. V, J and clone size reflect that table, while D and trimming were determined from the DNA. The data show 2.3 million or so clones, over 90% seen once.

Sequenced: naive CD4+ T cells from PBMCs. Sample subset: CD45RA+ positively selected. This receptor was identified in a man aged 18 to 29 in good health. Some clones in this sample may be carry-over from other donors' samples. The J gene is TRBJ1-4, the V gene TRBV6-1, with a possible D match to TRBD1 (5 bases). This CDR3 is CASSGTLGNEKLFF. CDR3 nucleotides: TGTGCCAGCAGTGGGACACTAGGTAATGAAAAACTGTTTTTT.